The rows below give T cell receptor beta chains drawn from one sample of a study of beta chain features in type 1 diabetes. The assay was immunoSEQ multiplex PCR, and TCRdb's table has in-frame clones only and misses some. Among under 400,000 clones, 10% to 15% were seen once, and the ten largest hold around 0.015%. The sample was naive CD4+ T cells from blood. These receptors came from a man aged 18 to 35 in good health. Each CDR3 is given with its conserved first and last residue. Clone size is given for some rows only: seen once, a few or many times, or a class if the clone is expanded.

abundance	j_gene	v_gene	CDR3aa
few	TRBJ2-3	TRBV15	CATLSGGATDTQYF
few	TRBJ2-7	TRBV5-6	CASSLNNEQYF
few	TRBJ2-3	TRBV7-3	CASSPNAGGEDTQYF
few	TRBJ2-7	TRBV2	CASEKDGGSGRYEQYF
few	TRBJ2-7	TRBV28	CASSPGLAGPYEQYF
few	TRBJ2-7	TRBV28	CATRPGGGGEQYF
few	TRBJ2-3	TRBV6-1	CASSEGTSGTDTQYF
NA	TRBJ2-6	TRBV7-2	CATTIRDRGNWGANVLTF
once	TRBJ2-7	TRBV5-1	CASSLLQGSYEQYF
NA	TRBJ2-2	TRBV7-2	CASSLVPAGELFF
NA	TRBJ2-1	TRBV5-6	CASSLAGLAVINEQFF
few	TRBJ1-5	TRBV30	CAWRDDRTLDSNQPQHF
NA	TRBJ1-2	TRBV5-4	CASSLVGQPYGYTF
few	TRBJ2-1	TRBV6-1	CASNPAGDFYNEQFF
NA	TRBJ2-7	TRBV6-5	CASSRGHRYEQYF
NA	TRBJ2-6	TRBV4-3	CASSQSLGQGSGANVLTF
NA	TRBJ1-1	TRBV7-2	CASSPRGPGTTNTEAFF
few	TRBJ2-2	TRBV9	CASSVFPGGAGGTGELFF
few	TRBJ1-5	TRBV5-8	CASSLRTGRIDNQPQHF
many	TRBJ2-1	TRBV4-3	CASSPGLASGSHEQFF
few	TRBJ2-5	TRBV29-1	CSVDVTGVKETQYF
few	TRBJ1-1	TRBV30	CAWNTAENTEAFF
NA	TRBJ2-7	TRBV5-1	CASSSDYQSYEQYF
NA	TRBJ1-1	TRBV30	CASGQNTEAFF
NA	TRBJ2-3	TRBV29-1	CSVEELNSGGILDTQYF
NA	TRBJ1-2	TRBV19	CASRPGQGNYGYTF
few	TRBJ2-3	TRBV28	CASSTGTSASTDTQYF
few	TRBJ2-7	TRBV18	CASSLTAAGVYEQYF
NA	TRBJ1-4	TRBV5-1	CASRGQGNEKLFF